The entry below gives a single TCR beta chain sequence along with its context. Data came from immunoSEQ multiplex PCR; TCRdb stores just in-frame clones and leaves some out. The sample has some 640,000 clones; around 92% are singletons. The entry originates in a study of Ad26.COV2.S vaccination and SARS-CoV-2 variants. Germline CDR1 and CDR2: GTSNPN and SVGIG (reference sequence). The CDR3 runs 11 residues. Trimming took 3 bases from V and 5 from J, leaving 5 bases between them. The sample's treatment: roughly 19 received Ad26.COV2.S at low or high dose, single or two shots; 5 received placebo; per-sample allocation not given. Samples analyzed were those drawn on day 63 after the first vaccine or placebo injection.

This sample comprised peripheral blood, obtained in a trial of Ad26.COV2.S vaccine versus placebo. This TCR was recovered from a person between 18 and 60 years old who received the Ad26.COV2.S COVID-19 vaccine or a placebo. The rearrangement uses TRBV30 and TRBJ2-1; D remains unclear. DNA for the CDR3: TGTGCCTGGAGCACTAACAATGAGCAGTTCTTC. Translated, it gives CAWSTNNEQFF.